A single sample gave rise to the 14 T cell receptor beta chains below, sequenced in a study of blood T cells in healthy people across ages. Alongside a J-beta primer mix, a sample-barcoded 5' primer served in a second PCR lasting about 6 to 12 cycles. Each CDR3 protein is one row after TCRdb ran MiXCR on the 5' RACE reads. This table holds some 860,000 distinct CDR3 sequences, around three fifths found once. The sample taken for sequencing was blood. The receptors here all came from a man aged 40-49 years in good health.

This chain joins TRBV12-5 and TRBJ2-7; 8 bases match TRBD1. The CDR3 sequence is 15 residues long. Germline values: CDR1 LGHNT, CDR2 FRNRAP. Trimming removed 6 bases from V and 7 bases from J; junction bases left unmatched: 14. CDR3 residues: CASGSIGQGDYEQYF. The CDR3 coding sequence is TGTGCTAGTGGCTCCATCGGACAGGGAGATTATGAGCAGTACTTC. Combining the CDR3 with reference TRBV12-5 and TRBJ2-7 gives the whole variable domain DARVTQTPRHKVTEMGQEVTMRCQPILGHNTVFWYRQTMMQGLELLAYFRNRAPLDDSGMPKDRFSAEMPDATLATLKIQPSEPRDSAVYFCASGSIGQGDYEQYFGPGTRLTVT.

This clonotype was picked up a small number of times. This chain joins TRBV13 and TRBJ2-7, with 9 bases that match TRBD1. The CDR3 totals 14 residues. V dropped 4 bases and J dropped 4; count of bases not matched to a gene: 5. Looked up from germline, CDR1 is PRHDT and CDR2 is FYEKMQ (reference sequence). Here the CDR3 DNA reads TGTGCCAGCAGCTCTTGGACAGGGGTTTACGAGCAGTACTTC. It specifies CASSSWTGVYEQYF.

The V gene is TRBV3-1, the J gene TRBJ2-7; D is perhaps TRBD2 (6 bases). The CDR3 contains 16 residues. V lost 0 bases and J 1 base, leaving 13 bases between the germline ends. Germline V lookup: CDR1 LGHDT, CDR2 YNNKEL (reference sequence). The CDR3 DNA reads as TGTGCCAGCAGCCAAGACTCGGGGGTCTCGTCCTACGAGCAGTACTTC. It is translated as CASSQDSGVSSYEQYF.

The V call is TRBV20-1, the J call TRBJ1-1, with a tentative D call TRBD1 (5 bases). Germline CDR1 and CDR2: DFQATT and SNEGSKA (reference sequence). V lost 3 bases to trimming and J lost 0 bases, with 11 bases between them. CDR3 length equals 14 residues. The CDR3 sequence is CSASRDGLNTEAFF. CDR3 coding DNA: TGCAGTGCTAGTAGGGACGGACTGAACACTGAAGCTTTCTTT.

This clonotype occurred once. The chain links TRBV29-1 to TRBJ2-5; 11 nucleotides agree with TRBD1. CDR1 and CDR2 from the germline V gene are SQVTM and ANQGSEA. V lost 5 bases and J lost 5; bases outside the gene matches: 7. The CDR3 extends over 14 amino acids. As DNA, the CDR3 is TGCAGCGTTTCCGGACAGGGGGCAACCGAGACCCAGTACTTC. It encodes CSVSGQGATETQYF.

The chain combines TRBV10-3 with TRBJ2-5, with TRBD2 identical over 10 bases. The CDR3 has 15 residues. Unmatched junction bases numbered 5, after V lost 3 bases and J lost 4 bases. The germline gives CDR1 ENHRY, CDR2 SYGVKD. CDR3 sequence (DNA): TGTGCCATCAGTGAAGCTAGCGGGGGTAGAGAGACCCAGTACTTC. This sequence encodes CAISEASGGRETQYF.

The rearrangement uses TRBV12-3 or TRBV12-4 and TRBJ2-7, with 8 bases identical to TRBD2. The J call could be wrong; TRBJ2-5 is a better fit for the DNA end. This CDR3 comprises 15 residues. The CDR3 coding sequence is TGTGCCAGCAGCCGCAGCGGGGGCCGACCGCAGACCCAGTACTTC. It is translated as CASSRSGGRPQTQYF.

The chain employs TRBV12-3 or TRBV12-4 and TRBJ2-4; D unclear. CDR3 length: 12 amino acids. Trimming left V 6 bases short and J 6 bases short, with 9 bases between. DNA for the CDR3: TGTGCCAGCAGGTCTGGGCCAAACATTCAGTACTTC. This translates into CASRSGPNIQYF.

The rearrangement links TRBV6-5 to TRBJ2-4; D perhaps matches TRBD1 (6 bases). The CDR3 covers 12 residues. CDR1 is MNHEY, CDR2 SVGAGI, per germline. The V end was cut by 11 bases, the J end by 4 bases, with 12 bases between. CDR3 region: CAARGFKNIQYF. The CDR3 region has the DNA TGTGCCGCCAGGGGCTTTAAAAACATTCAGTACTTC.

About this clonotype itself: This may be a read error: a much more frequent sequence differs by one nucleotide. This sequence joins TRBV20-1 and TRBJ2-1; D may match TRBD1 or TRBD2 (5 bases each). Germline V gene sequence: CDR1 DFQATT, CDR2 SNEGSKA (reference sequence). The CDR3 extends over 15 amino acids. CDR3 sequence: CSTRFQGPEYNEQFF. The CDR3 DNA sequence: TGCAGTACTAGGTTTCAGGGACCGGAGTACAATGAGCAGTTCTTC.

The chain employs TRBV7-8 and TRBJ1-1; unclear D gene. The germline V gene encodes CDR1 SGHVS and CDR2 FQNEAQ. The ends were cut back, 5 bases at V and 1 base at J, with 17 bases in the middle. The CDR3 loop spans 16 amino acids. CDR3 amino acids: CASSVGGWGQNTEAFF. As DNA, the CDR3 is TGTGCCAGCAGCGTGGGTGGATGGGGTCAGAACACTGAAGCTTTCTTT.

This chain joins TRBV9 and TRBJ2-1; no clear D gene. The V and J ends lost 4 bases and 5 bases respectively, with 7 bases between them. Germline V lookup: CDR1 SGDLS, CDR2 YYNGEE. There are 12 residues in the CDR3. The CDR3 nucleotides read TGTGCCAGCAGCCCGAACAACAATGAGCAGTTCTTC. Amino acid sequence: CASSPNNNEQFF.

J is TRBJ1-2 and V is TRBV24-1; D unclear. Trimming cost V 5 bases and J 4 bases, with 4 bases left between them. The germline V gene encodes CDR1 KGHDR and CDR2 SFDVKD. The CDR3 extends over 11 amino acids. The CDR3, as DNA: TGTGCCACCAGTGTCACCTATGGCTACACCTTC. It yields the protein CATSVTYGYTF.

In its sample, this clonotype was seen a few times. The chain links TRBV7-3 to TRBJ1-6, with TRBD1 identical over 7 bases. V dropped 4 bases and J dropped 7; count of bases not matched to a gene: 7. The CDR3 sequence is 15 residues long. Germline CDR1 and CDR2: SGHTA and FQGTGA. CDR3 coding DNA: TGTGCCAGCAGCTGGACCGGGACAGCAAATTCACCCCTCCACTTT. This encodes CASSWTGTANSPLHF.